This is a list of T cell receptor beta chains from one sample in a study of blood T cell repertoires in COVID-19. Here immunoSEQ multiplex PCR was the method, and the copy in TCRdb shows in-frame clones only, minus some. The data show roughly 250,000 clones, about four fifths seen once. The specimen sequenced was PBMCs or T cells enriched from blood (not recorded which). The receptors were gathered from a middle-aged woman who had been exposed to COVID-19. The CDR3 runs from the conserved cysteine through the conserved F or W. Each record gives: J gene, V gene, clone size, D gene, CDR3 protein, CDR3 DNA. D genes are given only for firm matches. Some rows mark clone size as missing; the rest say once, few, many or name a class of expanded clone.

j_gene: TRBJ1-2; v_gene: TRBV9; abundance: -; d_gene: -; CDR3aa: CASSVGTAYGYTF; CDR3nt: TGTGCCAGCAGCGTAGGGACAGCCTATGGCTACACCTTC
j_gene: TRBJ1-2; v_gene: TRBV28; abundance: -; d_gene: -; CDR3aa: CASSLLDRSYTF; CDR3nt: TGTGCCAGCAGTTTACTCGACAGGAGCTACACCTTC
j_gene: TRBJ2-3; v_gene: TRBV24-1; abundance: -; d_gene: TRBD1; CDR3aa: CATSALGTGGIDTQYF; CDR3nt: TGTGCCACCAGTGCCCTGGGGACAGGGGGGATAGATACGCAGTATTTT
j_gene: TRBJ2-5; v_gene: TRBV5-6; abundance: -; d_gene: -; CDR3aa: CASSSPGKETQYF; CDR3nt: TGTGCCAGCAGCTCCCCAGGGAAAGAGACCCAGTACTTC
j_gene: TRBJ1-1; v_gene: TRBV19; abundance: -; d_gene: -; CDR3aa: CASSLRGGPNTEAFF; CDR3nt: TGTGCCAGTAGTCTCCGAGGGGGACCTAACACTGAAGCTTTCTTT
j_gene: TRBJ2-3; v_gene: TRBV2; abundance: -; d_gene: -; CDR3aa: CASSVLGGASTDTQYF; CDR3nt: TGTGCCAGCAGTGTGCTAGGCGGGGCTAGCACAGATACGCAGTATTTT
j_gene: TRBJ1-6; v_gene: TRBV6-5; abundance: -; d_gene: TRBD1; CDR3aa: CASSRGTVNNSPLHF; CDR3nt: TGTGCCAGCAGCCGAGGGACAGTTAATAATTCACCCCTCCACTTT
j_gene: TRBJ1-4; v_gene: TRBV6-5; abundance: -; d_gene: TRBD1; CDR3aa: CASRMGQFNEKLFF; CDR3nt: TGTGCCAGCAGAATGGGACAGTTTAATGAAAAACTGTTTTTT
j_gene: TRBJ2-4; v_gene: TRBV2; abundance: -; d_gene: -; CDR3aa: CASSHPKNIQYF; CDR3nt: TGTGCCAGCAGTCATCCCAAAAACATTCAGTACTTC
j_gene: TRBJ2-1; v_gene: TRBV18; abundance: once; d_gene: -; CDR3aa: CASSPSRHNEQFF; CDR3nt: TGTGCCAGCTCACCATCGCGGCACAATGAGCAGTTCTTC
j_gene: TRBJ1-5; v_gene: TRBV5-1; abundance: -; d_gene: TRBD1; CDR3aa: CASSLGDRGGSQPQHF; CDR3nt: TGCGCCAGCAGCTTGGGTGACAGGGGCGGCAGTCAGCCCCAGCATTTT
j_gene: TRBJ2-7; v_gene: TRBV5-8; abundance: -; d_gene: TRBD2; CDR3aa: CASSFGTSGGPYF; CDR3nt: TGTGCCAGCAGCTTCGGGACTAGCGGGGGTCCGTACTTC
j_gene: TRBJ2-1; v_gene: TRBV4-1; abundance: once; d_gene: -; CDR3aa: CASSQFNNEQFF; CDR3nt: TGCGCCAGCAGCCAATTCAACAATGAGCAGTTCTTC
j_gene: TRBJ1-1; v_gene: TRBV6-5; abundance: few; d_gene: -; CDR3aa: CASSYSETGSTEAFF; CDR3nt: TGTGCCAGCAGTTACTCGGAAACAGGGAGCACTGAAGCTTTCTTT
j_gene: TRBJ1-2; v_gene: TRBV3-1/TRBV3-2; abundance: -; d_gene: TRBD1; CDR3aa: CASSHTTGGRGYTF; CDR3nt: TGTGCCAGCAGCCACACAACAGGGGGCCGTGGCTACACCTTC
j_gene: TRBJ1-2; v_gene: TRBV2; abundance: -; d_gene: -; CDR3aa: CASSSRTTFNYGYTF; CDR3nt: TGTGCCAGCTCGTCAAGAACCACATTTAACTATGGCTACACCTTC
j_gene: TRBJ1-1; v_gene: TRBV24-1; abundance: -; d_gene: -; CDR3aa: CATSDFYRVTEAFF; CDR3nt: TGTGCCACCAGTGATTTTTACAGGGTTACTGAAGCTTTCTTT
j_gene: TRBJ2-2; v_gene: TRBV5-1; abundance: -; d_gene: TRBD1; CDR3aa: CASSGTGFTGELFF; CDR3nt: TGCGCCAGCAGCGGGACAGGGTTCACCGGGGAGCTGTTTTTT
j_gene: TRBJ2-2; v_gene: TRBV12-5; abundance: few; d_gene: TRBD1; CDR3aa: CASGLGQWELFF; CDR3nt: TGTGCTAGTGGACTGGGACAGTGGGAGCTGTTTTTT
j_gene: TRBJ2-3; v_gene: TRBV4-3; abundance: -; d_gene: -; CDR3aa: CASSQSGVRTDTQYF; CDR3nt: TGCGCCAGCAGCCAATCAGGGGTTAGAACAGATACGCAGTATTTT